These 7 T cell receptor beta chains share one sample of origin, sequenced in a study of T-cell reconstitution after alpha-beta-depleted transplantation in children. A TCRbeta library incorporating unique molecular identifiers was prepared. TCRdb passed the PCR reads through MiXCR, listing each CDR3 protein once. Seen here are 500,000 or so distinct CDR3 sequences, 32% observed once, and the top ten hold roughly 2.5%. This specimen was PBMCs from the stem cell graft donor, taken from the stem cell graft. These receptors all stem from a human donor who donated a stem cell graft to a child with aplastic anemia.

This clonotype has only a few counts. This chain links TRBV12-3 or TRBV12-4 with TRBJ1-1; unclear D gene. This CDR3 spans 11 amino acids. V dropped 6 bases and J dropped 4 bases, with 6 bases sitting between them. The CDR3 DNA sequence: TGTGCCAGCAGCACCGCCACTGAAGCTTTCTTT. Translating it yields CASSTATEAFF.

The chain employs TRBV20-1 and TRBJ2-4; 9 bases match TRBD2. The J segment lost 0 bases and the V segment lost 2 bases, leaving 2 bases of the junction unmatched. Germline assignment: CDR1 DFQATT and CDR2 SNEGSKA (reference sequence). The CDR3 is made up of 15 amino acids. Here the CDR3 DNA reads TGCAGTGCTAGATCTAGCGGGATAGCCAAAAACATTCAGTACTTC. It encodes CSARSSGIAKNIQYF.

This chain links TRBV14 with TRBJ2-3; 8 positions match TRBD1. Trimming took 3 bases from V and 14 from J; bases not matched to a gene: 10. The CDR3 is 13 residues long. Germline CDR1 SGHDN, CDR2 FVKESK. The CDR3 DNA is TGTGCCAGCAGCCACCCGGACAGGGCCCCGGTGTATTTT. Translation gives CASSHPDRAPVYF.

V gene TRBV5-6 combines with J gene TRBJ2-6; TRBD1 matches 11 bases. With 2 bases clipped from V and 3 bases from J, the junction kept 13 bases outside the gene matches. CDR3 length: 20 residues. Germline V gives CDR1 SGHDT, CDR2 YYEEEE. CDR3 nucleotide sequence: TGTGCCAGCAGCTTTTTGAGGGGTTGGACAGGGGGCGGTGGGGCCAACGTCCTGACTTTC. It codes for CASSFLRGWTGGGGANVLTF.

The V call is TRBV29-1, the J call TRBJ1-2, with D unclear. V lost 5 bases to trimming and J lost 4 bases, with 14 bases between them. This CDR3 contains 13 residues. Germline CDR1 SQVTM, CDR2 ANQGSEA. The CDR3 nucleotides are TGCAGCGTTAATGGAGGAGGGCTCTATGGCTACACCTTC. It is translated as CSVNGGGLYGYTF.

V usage is TRBV7-8 and J usage is TRBJ2-7; 10 bases fit TRBD2. CDR1 is SGHVS, CDR2 FQNEAQ, per germline. J was trimmed by 3 bases and V by 7 bases; bases with no gene match: 6. The CDR3 is made up of 14 amino acids. In DNA, the CDR3 is TGTGCCAGCAACCCCCAGCGGGAGGGCTACGAGCAGTACTTC. This sequence encodes CASNPQREGYEQYF.

The rearrangement joins TRBV14 to TRBJ2-3; a possible D gene is TRBD2 (6 bases). Germline V lookup: CDR1 SGHDN, CDR2 FVKESK. This CDR3 contains 17 residues. V was shortened by 1 base and J by 2 bases, with 16 bases between the two germline ends. The CDR3 spells CASSQASTRRHTDTQYF. CDR3 bases: TGTGCCAGCAGCCAAGCCTCGACTAGACGACACACAGATACGCAGTATTTT.